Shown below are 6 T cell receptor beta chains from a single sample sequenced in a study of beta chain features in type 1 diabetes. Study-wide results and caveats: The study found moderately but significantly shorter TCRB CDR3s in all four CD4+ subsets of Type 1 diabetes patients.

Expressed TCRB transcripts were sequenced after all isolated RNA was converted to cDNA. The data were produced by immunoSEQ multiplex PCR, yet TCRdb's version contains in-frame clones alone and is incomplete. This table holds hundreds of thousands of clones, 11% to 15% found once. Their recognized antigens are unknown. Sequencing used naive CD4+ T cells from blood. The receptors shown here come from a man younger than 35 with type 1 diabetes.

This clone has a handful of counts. The DNA for the CDR3 is TGTGCCAGCAGCTTAGAGGGATTAACAGATACGCAGTATTTT. Residues: CASSLEGLTDTQYF. The chain carries TRBV7-2 and TRBJ2-3; D not certain. The V gene's germline CDR1 is SGHTA and CDR2 FQGNSA. Trimming removed 1 base from V and 3 bases from J, with 8 bases in between. This CDR3 region has 14 residues.

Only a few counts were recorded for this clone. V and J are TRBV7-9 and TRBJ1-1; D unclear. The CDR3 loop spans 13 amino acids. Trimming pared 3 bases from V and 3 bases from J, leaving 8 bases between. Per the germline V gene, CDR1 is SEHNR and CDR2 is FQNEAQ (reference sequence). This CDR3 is CASSFAADTEAFF. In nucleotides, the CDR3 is TGTGCCAGCAGCTTTGCAGCCGACACTGAAGCTTTCTTT. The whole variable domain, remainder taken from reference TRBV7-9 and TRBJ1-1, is DTGVSQNPRHKITKRGQNVTFRCDPISEHNRLYWYRQTLGQGPEFLTYFQNEAQLEKSRLLSDRFSAERPKGSFSTLEIQRTEQGDSAMYLCASSFAADTEAFFGQGTRLTVV.

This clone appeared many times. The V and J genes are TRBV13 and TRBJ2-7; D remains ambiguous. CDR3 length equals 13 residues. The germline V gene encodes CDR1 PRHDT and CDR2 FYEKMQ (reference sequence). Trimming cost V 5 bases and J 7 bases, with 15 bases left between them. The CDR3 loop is CASSPRPSWEQYF. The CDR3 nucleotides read TGTGCCAGCAGCCCACGTCCTTCGTGGGAGCAGTACTTC.

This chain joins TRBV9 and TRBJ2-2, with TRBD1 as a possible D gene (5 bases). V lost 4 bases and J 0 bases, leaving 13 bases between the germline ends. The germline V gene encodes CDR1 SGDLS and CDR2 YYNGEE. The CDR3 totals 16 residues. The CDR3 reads CASSQRQHANTGELFF. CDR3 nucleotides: TGTGCCAGCAGCCAAAGACAGCATGCGAACACCGGGGAGCTGTTTTTT.

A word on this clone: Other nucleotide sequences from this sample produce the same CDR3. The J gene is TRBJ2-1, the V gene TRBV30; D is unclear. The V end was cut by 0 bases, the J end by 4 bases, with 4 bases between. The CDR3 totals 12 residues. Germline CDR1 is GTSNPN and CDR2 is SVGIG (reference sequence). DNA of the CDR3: TGTGCCTGGAGTGTTCTGTACAATGAGCAGTTCTTC. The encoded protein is CAWSVLYNEQFF.

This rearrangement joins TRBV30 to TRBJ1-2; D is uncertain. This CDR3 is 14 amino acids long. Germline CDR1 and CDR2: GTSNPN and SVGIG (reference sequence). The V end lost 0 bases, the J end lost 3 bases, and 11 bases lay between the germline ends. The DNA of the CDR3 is TGTGCCTGGAGTGTACGAGGGAGAGACTATGGCTACACCTTC. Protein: CAWSVRGRDYGYTF.